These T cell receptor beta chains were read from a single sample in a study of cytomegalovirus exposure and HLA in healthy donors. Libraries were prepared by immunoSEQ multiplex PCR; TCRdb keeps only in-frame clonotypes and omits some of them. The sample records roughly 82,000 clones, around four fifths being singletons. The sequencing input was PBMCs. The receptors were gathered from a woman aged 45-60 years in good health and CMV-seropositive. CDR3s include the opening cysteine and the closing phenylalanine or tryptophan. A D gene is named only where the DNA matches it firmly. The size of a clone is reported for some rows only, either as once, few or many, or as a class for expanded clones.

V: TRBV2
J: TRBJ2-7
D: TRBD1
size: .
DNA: TGTGCCAGCAGTGAAGACAGGGGGTCATACGAGCAGTACTTC
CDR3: CASSEDRGSYEQYF

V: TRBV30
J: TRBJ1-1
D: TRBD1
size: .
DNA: TGTGCCTGGAGTCGGGAGGCAGGGGGCGTGATGAACACTGAAGCTTTCTTT
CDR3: CAWSREAGGVMNTEAFF

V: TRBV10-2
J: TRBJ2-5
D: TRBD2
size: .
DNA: TGCGCCAGCAGTGTAGCGGGAGGGGCGGGGACCCAGTACTTC
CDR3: CASSVAGGAGTQYF

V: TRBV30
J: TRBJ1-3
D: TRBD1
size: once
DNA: TGTGCCTGGAGTGCAGGACAGGGGGCCTCTGGAAACACCATATATTTT
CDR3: CAWSAGQGASGNTIYF

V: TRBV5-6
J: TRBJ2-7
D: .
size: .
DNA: TGTGCCAGCAGCATCCGAGCGGGCTACGAGCAGTACTTC
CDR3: CASSIRAGYEQYF

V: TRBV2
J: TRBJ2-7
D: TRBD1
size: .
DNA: TGTGCCAGCAGTGGGGGACAGCGCTACGAGCAGTACTTC
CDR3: CASSGGQRYEQYF

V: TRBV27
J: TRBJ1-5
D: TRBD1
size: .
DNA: TGTGCCAGCAGTCTCGGGACAGGGGGCAATCAGCCCCAGCATTTT
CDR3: CASSLGTGGNQPQHF

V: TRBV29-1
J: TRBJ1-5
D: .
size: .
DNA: TGCAGCGTTGGTGAAAACATGAAACAGCCCCAGCATTTT
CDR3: CSVGENMKQPQHF

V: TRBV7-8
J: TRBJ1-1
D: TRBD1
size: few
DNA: TGTGCCAGCAGCTACTCCACAGGGGAGAACACTGAAGCTTTCTTT
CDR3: CASSYSTGENTEAFF

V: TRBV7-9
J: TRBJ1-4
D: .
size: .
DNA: TGTGCCATCACATACCCGTCAACTAATGAAAAACTGTTTTTT
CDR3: CAITYPSTNEKLFF

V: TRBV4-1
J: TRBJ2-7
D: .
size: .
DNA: TGCGCCAGCAGCCCGACTGTGGCCTACGAGCAGTACTTC
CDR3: CASSPTVAYEQYF

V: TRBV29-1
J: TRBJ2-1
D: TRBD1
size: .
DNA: TGCAGCGGCGGACAGGGCTACAATGAGCAGTTCTTC
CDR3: CSGGQGYNEQFF

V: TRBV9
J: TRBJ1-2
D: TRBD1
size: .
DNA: TGTGCCAGCAGCGGGACAGGCGGCTATGGCTACACCTTC
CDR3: CASSGTGGYGYTF

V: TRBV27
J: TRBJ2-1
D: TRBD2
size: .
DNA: TGTGCCAGCAGTTCTGGACTAGGGTACAATGAGCAGTTCTTC
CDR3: CASSSGLGYNEQFF

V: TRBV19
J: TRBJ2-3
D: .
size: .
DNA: TGTGCCAGTAGTATGACGGGATCAGATACGCAGTATTTT
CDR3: CASSMTGSDTQYF

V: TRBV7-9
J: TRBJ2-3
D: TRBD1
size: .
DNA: TGTGCCAGCAGCTTCTTGGACAGGGTCACAGATACGCAGTATTTT
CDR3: CASSFLDRVTDTQYF

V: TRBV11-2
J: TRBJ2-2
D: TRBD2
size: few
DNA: TGTGCCAGCAGCTGGACTAGCGGGAGAACCGGGGAGCTGTTTTTT
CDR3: CASSWTSGRTGELFF

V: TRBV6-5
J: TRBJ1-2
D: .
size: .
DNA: TGTGCCAGCAGTTTGAGCGCACAGGCGGGAGACTATGGCTACACCTTC
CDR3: CASSLSAQAGDYGYTF

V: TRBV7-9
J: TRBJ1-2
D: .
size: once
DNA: TGTGCCAGCAGCTTTAGTTCGGCAGGCGCCGGCTACACCTTC
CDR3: CASSFSSAGAGYTF

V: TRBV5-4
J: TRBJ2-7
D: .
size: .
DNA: TGTGCCAGCAGCTTGTATCCCGGCGAGCAGTACTTC
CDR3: CASSLYPGEQYF

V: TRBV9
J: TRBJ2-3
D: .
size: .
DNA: TGTGCCAGCAGCTCCCGGGGTAGCGGCACAGATACGCAGTATTTT
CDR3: CASSSRGSGTDTQYF

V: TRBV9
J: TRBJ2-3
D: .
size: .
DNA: TGTGCCAGCAGCGTAGGATTGGGCCGCACAGATACGCAGTATTTT
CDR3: CASSVGLGRTDTQYF

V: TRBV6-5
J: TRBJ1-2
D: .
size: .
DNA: TGTGCCAGCGTGTTGGGGCTGAGCTATGGCTACACCTTC
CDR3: CASVLGLSYGYTF

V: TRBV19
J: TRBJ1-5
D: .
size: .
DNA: TGTGCCAGTAGTATTCCCAGTCAGCCCCAGCATTTT
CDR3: CASSIPSQPQHF

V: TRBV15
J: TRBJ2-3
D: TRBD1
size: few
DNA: TGTGCCACCAGACGACAGGGCAAAGATACGCAGTATTTT
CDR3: CATRRQGKDTQYF

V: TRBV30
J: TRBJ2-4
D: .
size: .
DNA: TGTGCCTGGAGTGTGGGACTCCCAAACATTCAGTACTTC
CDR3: CAWSVGLPNIQYF

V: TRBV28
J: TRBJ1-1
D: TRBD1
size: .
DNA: TGTGCCAGCAGTCACCTGGGACAGTTCGCTTTCTTT
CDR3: CASSHLGQFAFF

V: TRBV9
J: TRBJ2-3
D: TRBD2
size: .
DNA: TGTGCCAGCAGCCGAGGACTAGCGGGCACAGATACGCAGTATTTT
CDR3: CASSRGLAGTDTQYF

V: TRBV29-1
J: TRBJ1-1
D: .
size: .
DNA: TGCAGCGTTGACGAGGGGAACACTGAAGCTTTCTTT
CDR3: CSVDEGNTEAFF

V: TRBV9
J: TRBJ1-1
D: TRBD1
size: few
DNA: TGTGCCAGCAGCGTAGAGGGGGGACAGAGGCTCGAAGCTTTCTTT
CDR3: CASSVEGGQRLEAFF

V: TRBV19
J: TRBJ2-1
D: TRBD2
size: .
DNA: TGTGCCAGTAGCCCATCTAGCGGGAGTAATGAGCAGTTCTTC
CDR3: CASSPSSGSNEQFF

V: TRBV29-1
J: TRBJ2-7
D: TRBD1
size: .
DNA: TGCAGCGTTGACCCCCAGGGACAGAACTACGAGCAGTACTTC
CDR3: CSVDPQGQNYEQYF

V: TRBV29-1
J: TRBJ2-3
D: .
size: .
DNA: TGCAGCGTCGGTCATAGCGGAGTGATTGATACGCAGTATTTT
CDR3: CSVGHSGVIDTQYF

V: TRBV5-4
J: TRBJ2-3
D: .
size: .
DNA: TGTGCCAGCAGCTTAATGGCGGCCTCAATCACAGATACGCAGTATTTT
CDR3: CASSLMAASITDTQYF

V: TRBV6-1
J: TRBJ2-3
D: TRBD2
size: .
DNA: TGTGCCAGCAATCCGGGACTAGTTACAGATACGCAGTATTTT
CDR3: CASNPGLVTDTQYF

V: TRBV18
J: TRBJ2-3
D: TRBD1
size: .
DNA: TGTGCCAGCCTCCGGGGACAGGCCAGCACAGATACGCAGTATTTT
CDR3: CASLRGQASTDTQYF

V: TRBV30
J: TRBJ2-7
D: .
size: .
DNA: TGTGCCTGGAGCGGTCGGGACACCCCCTACGAGCAGTACTTC
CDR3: CAWSGRDTPYEQYF

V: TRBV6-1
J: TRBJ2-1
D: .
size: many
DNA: TGTGCCAGCAGTGAAATGGGACTGACCTACAATGAGCAGTTCTTC
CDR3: CASSEMGLTYNEQFF

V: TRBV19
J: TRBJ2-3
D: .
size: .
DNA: TGTGCCAGTACCGAAACCGGGACAAGCACAGATACGCAGTATTTT
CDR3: CASTETGTSTDTQYF

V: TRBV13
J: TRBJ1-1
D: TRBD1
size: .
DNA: TGTGCCAGCAGCCGATTGGGACAGAAACTCACTGAAGCTTTCTTT
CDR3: CASSRLGQKLTEAFF

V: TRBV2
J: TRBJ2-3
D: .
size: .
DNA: TGTGCCAGCAGAAGAGGAGATACGCAGTATTTT
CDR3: CASRRGDTQYF

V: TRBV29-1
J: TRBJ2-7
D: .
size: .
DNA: TGCAGCGCTCAACTAGGGACCTACGAGCAGTACTTC
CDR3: CSAQLGTYEQYF

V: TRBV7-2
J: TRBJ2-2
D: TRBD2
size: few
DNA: TGTGCCAGCAGGAGCGGGGGTGGGACCGGGGAGCTGTTTTTT
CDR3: CASRSGGGTGELFF

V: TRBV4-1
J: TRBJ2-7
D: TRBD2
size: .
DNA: TGCGCCAGCAGCCATGGCGGGAGGCAAGACGAGCAGTACTTC
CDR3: CASSHGGRQDEQYF

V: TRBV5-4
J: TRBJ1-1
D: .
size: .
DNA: TGTGCCAGCAGCTTGGCAGGAATGAACACTGAAGCTTTCTTT
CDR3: CASSLAGMNTEAFF

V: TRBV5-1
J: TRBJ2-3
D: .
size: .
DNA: TGCGCCAGCAGCTTGCCCGACGGGACAGATACGCAGTATTTT
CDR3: CASSLPDGTDTQYF

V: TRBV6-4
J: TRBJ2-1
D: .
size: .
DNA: TGTGCCAGCAGTGCTATGGACAGCTCCTACAATGAGCAGTTCTTC
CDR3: CASSAMDSSYNEQFF

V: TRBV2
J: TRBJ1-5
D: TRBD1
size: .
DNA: TGTGCCAGCAGCCCCTACCTCAGGGGGCGCGAGCAGCCCCAGCATTTT
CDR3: CASSPYLRGREQPQHF

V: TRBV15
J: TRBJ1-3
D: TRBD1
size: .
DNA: TGTGCCACCAGCAGAAACAGGGGCTCTGGAAACACCATATATTTT
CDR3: CATSRNRGSGNTIYF

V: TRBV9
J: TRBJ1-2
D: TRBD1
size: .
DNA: TGTGCCAGCAGCGAACAGGGGCGGAGTGGCTACACCTTC
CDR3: CASSEQGRSGYTF

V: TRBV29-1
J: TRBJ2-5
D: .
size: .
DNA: TGCAGCGTTCTGAGGGCCCCTCAAGAGACCCAGTACTTC
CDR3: CSVLRAPQETQYF

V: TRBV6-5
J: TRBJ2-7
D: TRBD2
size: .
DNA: TGTGCCAGCAGTTACTCCGGGAGGGCCCACGAGCAGTACTTC
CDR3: CASSYSGRAHEQYF

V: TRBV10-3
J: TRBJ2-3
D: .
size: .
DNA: TGTGCCACAAACCCAGGCACAGATACGCAGTATTTT
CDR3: CATNPGTDTQYF

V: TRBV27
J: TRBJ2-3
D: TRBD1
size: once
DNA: TGTGCCAGCAGTTGGGACAGGGCCACAGATACGCAGTATTTT
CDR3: CASSWDRATDTQYF

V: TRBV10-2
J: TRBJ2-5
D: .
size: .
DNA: TGCGCCAGCAGGCCCCTCCGGGAGCGTCAAGAGACCCAGTACTTC
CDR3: CASRPLRERQETQYF